This TCR beta chain is drawn from a study of cytomegalovirus exposure and HLA in healthy donors. As for the study in general: The 100 to 150 validation repertoires were reported in a later analysis to have been generated on the same platform as the roughly 630 first-cohort repertoires.

Findings of the study overall: The study found most TCR sequences rare, yet found some public TCRs in many donors. Overall, about 160 TCR beta chains were annotated as cytomegalovirus-associated. There were three CMV-associated chains whose specificity for CMV antigens was confirmed in vitro.

Libraries were prepared by immunoSEQ multiplex PCR; TCRdb keeps only in-frame clonotypes and omits some of them. Altogether over 100,000 clones are present, more than 70% being singletons, with the ten largest covering 2% to 2.5%. This clone was seen just once. Antigen specificity is unknown. Sequenced: PBMCs. The receptor comes from a woman aged 18-29 years in good health and CMV-seronegative.

CDR3: CAFSFRDRDNASTYEQYF. CDR3 nucleotide sequence: TGTGCCTTCTCTTTCCGGGACAGGGATAACGCGTCAACCTACGAGCAGTACTTC. The chain combines TRBV5-3 with TRBJ2-7, with 9 bases aligning to TRBD1. TRBV5-3 falls under the ORF class, with uncertain function. This CDR3 contains 18 residues. V shed 10 bases, J shed 2 bases, and the junction held 22 bases outside the gene matches.